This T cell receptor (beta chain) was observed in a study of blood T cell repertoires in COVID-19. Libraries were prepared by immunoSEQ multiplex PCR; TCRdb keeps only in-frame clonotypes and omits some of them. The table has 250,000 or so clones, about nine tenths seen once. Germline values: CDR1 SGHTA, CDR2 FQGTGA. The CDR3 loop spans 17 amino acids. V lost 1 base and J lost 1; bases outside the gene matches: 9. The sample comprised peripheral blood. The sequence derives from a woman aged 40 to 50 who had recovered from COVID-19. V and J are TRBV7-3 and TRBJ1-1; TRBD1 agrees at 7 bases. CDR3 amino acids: CASSLNPTWDRNTEAFF. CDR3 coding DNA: TGTGCCAGCAGCTTAAACCCAACGTGGGACAGGAACACTGAAGCTTTCTTT.